This TCR beta chain was captured in a study of blood T cell repertoires in COVID-19. Study summary: Samples taken during acute and convalescent COVID-19 were collected in the United States, Italy and Spain. Sample material is recorded as cDNA or gDNA derived from T cells, B-cell-depleted T cells, or PBMCs.

Germline-derived CDR1 and CDR2 are SNHLY and FYNNEI. V shed 6 bases and J 2 bases; nucleotides not matched to a gene: 4. The CDR3 is made up of 15 amino acids. Original methodology: Reference gene primer amplification gave nucleated cell count estimates. TCRdb's table, derived via immunoSEQ multiplex PCR, lists solely in-frame clones and lacks some. Clone size and V and J calls were adopted from that table, with D and trimming inferred from the DNA. The sample consists of fewer than 250,000 clones, around 84% of them appearing once. The sequenced sample was peripheral blood. This receptor was obtained from a man in his 60s with acute or convalescent COVID-19. This chain joins TRBV2 and TRBJ2-2; 9 nucleotides line up with TRBD1. The CDR3 loop is CASREQGANTGELFF. CDR3 DNA: TGTGCCAGCAGGGAACAGGGGGCAAACACCGGGGAGCTGTTTTTT.